This T cell receptor (beta chain) was observed in a study of response to subunit inactivated influenza vaccine. Study-wide findings and caveats: Each seasonal influenza vaccination recruits few new T cells, the authors suggested.

The sample holds a few counts of this clonotype. The antigen is unknown. Trimming took 3 bases from V and 7 from J, leaving 10 bases between them. This CDR3 comprises 12 residues. In germline, CDR1 is KGHSH, CDR2 LQKENI. TCRdb ran MiXCR on the RT-PCR reads and lists one entry per CDR3 protein. The repertoire has about 520,000 distinct CDR3 sequences, 25% of them found once; the top ten carry under 2.5%. The chain has TRBV18 and TRBJ2-7; no definite D call. The sequencing here drew on CD4+ T cells sorted from PBMCs, taken approximately 5 days after vaccination. The receptor was isolated from a man aged 45 to 65 who received an inactivated influenza vaccine. The CDR3 region is CASSPANGEQYF. DNA for the CDR3: TGTGCCAGCTCACCGGCCAACGGGGAGCAGTACTTC.